Each of the 26 T cell receptor beta chains below was sequenced from the same sample in a study of blood T cell repertoires in COVID-19. TCRdb keeps only in-frame clones here, not all; method: immunoSEQ multiplex PCR. The sample has tens of thousands of clones, around 83% seen once. The sequenced material came from peripheral blood. The receptors come from a human donor in a cohort sampled during active COVID-19.

The rearrangement uses TRBV14 and TRBJ2-2; 7 positions match TRBD1. The CDR3 runs to 16 residues. Trimming cost V 0 bases and J 4 bases; bases outside gene matches: 5. The germline CDR1 and CDR2 sequences are SGHDN and FVKESK. The CDR3 nucleotides are TGTGCCAGCAGCCAAGATCGGGGACAGAGCACCGGGGAGCTGTTTTTT. This translates into CASSQDRGQSTGELFF. Combining the CDR3 with reference TRBV14 and TRBJ2-2 gives the whole variable domain EAGVTQFPSHSVIEKGQTVTLRCDPISGHDNLYWYRRVMGKEIKFLLHFVKESKQDESGMPNNRFLAERTGGTYSTLKVQPAELEDSGVYFCASSQDRGQSTGELFFGEGSRLTVL.

V usage is TRBV6-5 and J usage is TRBJ2-3, with D uncertain. Between the trimmed V and J ends, which lost 7 bases and 5 bases, there was a span of 10 bases. This CDR3 is 12 amino acids long. Looked up from germline, CDR1 is MNHEY and CDR2 is SVGAGI. The CDR3 is CASILSRDTQYF. DNA for the CDR3: TGTGCCAGCATATTAAGCCGAGATACGCAGTATTTT.

The genes are TRBV6-5 and TRBJ1-6; TRBD1 aligns across 7 bases. Per the germline V gene, CDR1 is MNHEY and CDR2 is SVGAGI. The CDR3 contains 15 residues. Losses at the gene ends were 6 bases for V and 7 bases for J; bases not matched to a gene: 9. The CDR3 coding sequence is TGTGCCAGCAGAACGGGACAGAGGGAAAATTCACCCCTCCACTTT. This encodes CASRTGQRENSPLHF.

This chain joins TRBV7-2 and TRBJ2-1; D may be TRBD2 (6 bases). V was trimmed by 5 bases and J by 12 bases, leaving 11 bases between them. Germline V gene lookup returns CDR1 SGHTA and CDR2 FQGNSA. This CDR3 region has 11 residues. The CDR3 here is CASSGGLPQFF. Here the CDR3 DNA reads TGTGCCAGCAGCGGGGGACTCCCGCAGTTCTTC.

This sequence joins TRBV5-1 and TRBJ2-1; TRBD2 aligns across 8 bases. This CDR3 region has 14 residues. V lost 4 bases to trimming and J lost 7 bases; unmatched junction nucleotides: 7. Germline V gene data show CDR1 as SGHRS and CDR2 as YFSETQ. The CDR3 spells CASSHRLASNEQFF. The CDR3 DNA is TGCGCCAGCAGCCACAGACTAGCGAGTAATGAGCAGTTCTTC.

The V and J genes are TRBV18 and TRBJ1-5; tentatively, D is TRBD1 (5 bases). Germline V lookup: CDR1 KGHSH, CDR2 LQKENI. The CDR3 extends over 16 amino acids. V gave up 3 bases and J gave up 7 bases, with 19 bases separating them. CDR3 amino acids: CASSPPNRGAGQPQHF. The CDR3 nucleotides are TGTGCCAGCTCACCCCCTAATAGGGGCGCGGGACAGCCCCAGCATTTT.

V and J are TRBV10-3 and TRBJ2-5; 14 bases agree with TRBD2. Looked up from germline, CDR1 is ENHRY and CDR2 is SYGVKD. The ends lost 10 bases at V and 2 bases at J; junction bases unmatched: 9. The CDR3 spans 16 residues. CDR3 nucleotide sequence: TGTGCCACCGAGGGACTAGCGGGGGAGAAACAAGAGACCCAGTACTTC. Translation: CATEGLAGEKQETQYF.

This clone has a handful of counts. The chain employs TRBV5-1 and TRBJ2-1; 8 bases line up with TRBD2. V dropped 5 bases and J dropped 3; count of bases not matched to a gene: 7. The CDR3 contains 15 residues. CDR1 is SGHRS, CDR2 YFSETQ, per germline. CDR3 sequence (DNA): TGCGCCAGCAGTCTGGCGGGGGGAGGCTACAATGAGCAGTTCTTC. Translating gives CASSLAGGGYNEQFF.

This chain uses TRBV11-2 with TRBJ2-7, with 8 bases fitting TRBD2. Germline V lookup: CDR1 SGHAT, CDR2 FQNNGV. Trimming cost V 6 bases and J 5 bases; bases outside gene matches: 15. This CDR3 has 16 amino acids. In DNA form, the CDR3 reads TGTGCCAGCAGAAGGATCGCCCGGGGGGGCAAGCACGAGCAGTACTTC. Translation gives CASRRIARGGKHEQYF. Full variable domain (missing parts from reference TRBV11-2 and TRBJ2-7): EAGVAQSPRYKIIEKRQSVAFWCNPISGHATLYWYQQILGQGPKLLIQFQNNGVVDDSQLPKDRFSAERLKGVDSTLKIQPAKLEDSAVYLCASRRIARGGKHEQYFGPGTRLTVT.

The J gene is TRBJ2-1, the V gene TRBV30; 8 nucleotides align to TRBD2. Unmatched junction bases numbered 16, after V lost 3 bases and J lost 9 bases. The CDR3 totals 16 residues. Germline CDR1 and CDR2: GTSNPN and SVGIG (reference sequence). This CDR3 reads CAWRTTERGPLSEQFF. CDR3 bases: TGTGCCTGGAGGACCACAGAGCGGGGGCCGCTAAGTGAGCAGTTCTTC.

This chain links TRBV5-1 with TRBJ2-5; 8 bases agree with TRBD1. The CDR3 has 15 residues. The V gene end was trimmed by 5 bases and the J gene end by 4 bases; junction bases not matched to a gene: 10. Germline lookup yields CDR1 SGHRS and CDR2 YFSETQ. The CDR3 nucleotides are TGCGCCAGCAGACCCATTTCAGGGGGCGGAGAGACCCAGTACTTC. Protein sequence: CASRPISGGGETQYF.

The chain has TRBV2 and TRBJ2-1; 8 bases are a match to TRBD2. This CDR3 is 14 amino acids long. Germline V CDR1 and CDR2: SNHLY, FYNNEI. V gave up 7 bases and J gave up 11 bases; unmatched junction bases: 13. Here the CDR3 reads CASTERRGVSKQFF. The CDR3 coding sequence is TGTGCCAGCACCGAACGGCGGGGGGTATCGAAGCAGTTCTTC.

V usage is TRBV29-1 and J usage is TRBJ1-5; 7 bases match TRBD1. This CDR3 has 13 residues. J was trimmed by 4 bases and V by 6 bases; bases with no gene match: 6. Germline CDR1 and CDR2: SQVTM and ANQGSEA. The CDR3 spells CSVRTGRNQPQHF. The CDR3 DNA reads TGCAGCGTGAGGACAGGTCGTAATCAGCCCCAGCATTTT.

This chain connects TRBV30 to TRBJ1-5; 9 bases match TRBD1. J lost 7 bases, V lost 2 bases, and 12 bases had no gene match. The CDR3 contains 16 residues. The germline V gene has CDR1 GTSNPN and CDR2 SVGIG (reference sequence). The CDR3 DNA reads as TGTGCCTGGAGTATAGGACAGGGGATTTTCTTACAGCCCCAGCATTTT. Its protein product is CAWSIGQGIFLQPQHF.

The V gene is TRBV7-9, the J gene TRBJ2-7, with 8 bases lining up with TRBD1. This CDR3 spans 16 amino acids. Germline assignment: CDR1 SEHNR and CDR2 FQNEAQ (reference sequence). With 4 bases clipped from V and 4 bases from J, the junction kept 12 bases outside the gene matches. As DNA, the CDR3 is TGTGCCAGCAGCTCCGGACAGGGATTGGGATGGTACGAGCAGTACTTC. Its protein product is CASSSGQGLGWYEQYF. The variable domain in full, completed from reference TRBV7-9 and TRBJ2-7, reads DTGVSQNPRHKITKRGQNVTFRCDPISEHNRLYWYRQTLGQGPEFLTYFQNEAQLEKSRLLSDRFSAERPKGSFSTLEIQRTEQGDSAMYLCASSSGQGLGWYEQYFGPGTRLTVT.

The gene calls are TRBV5-5 and TRBJ1-5; 10 bases fit TRBD1. Germline trimming cut 4 bases from V and 7 bases from J; bases unmatched to any gene: 8. The CDR3 extends over 15 amino acids. Germline V gene data show CDR1 as SGHKS and CDR2 as YYEKEE (reference sequence). Written as DNA, the CDR3 is TGTGCCAGCAGCGAAGGTGGGACAGGGGCGCAGCCCCAGCATTTT. It is translated as CASSEGGTGAQPQHF. The whole variable domain, remainder taken from reference TRBV5-5 and TRBJ1-5, is DAGVTQSPTHLIKTRGQQVTLRCSPISGHKSVSWYQQVLGQGPQFIFQYYEKEERGRGNFPDRFSARQFPNYSSELNVNALLLGDSALYLCASSEGGTGAQPQHFGDGTRLSIL.

The chain joins TRBV5-6 to TRBJ2-3; maybe TRBD2 (5 bases). V lost 0 bases and J lost 8, with 16 bases in between. Per the germline V gene, CDR1 is SGHDT and CDR2 is YYEEEE. The CDR3 covers 15 residues. The CDR3 spells CASSLVGEGLSTQYF. CDR3 bases: TGTGCCAGCAGCTTGGTCGGAGAGGGCCTAAGTACGCAGTATTTT.

The chain has TRBV5-1 and TRBJ2-4, with 9 nucleotides matching TRBD2. In germline, CDR1 is SGHRS, CDR2 YFSETQ. The CDR3 spans 19 residues. The V and J ends lost 3 bases and 0 bases, in that order; junction bases with no gene match: 13. The CDR3 coding sequence is TGCGCCAGCAGCTCCCTGGGGAGCGGGGGGTTGCTAGCCAAAAACATTCAGTACTTC. Its protein is CASSSLGSGGLLAKNIQYF. Supplemented by reference TRBV5-1 and TRBJ2-4, the full variable domain reads KAGVTQTPRYLIKTRGQQVTLSCSPISGHRSVSWYQQTPGQGLQFLFEYFSETQRNKGNFPGRFSGRQFSNSRSEMNVSTLELGDSALYLCASSSLGSGGLLAKNIQYFGAGTRLSVL.

The chain employs TRBV7-2 and TRBJ1-1; D might be TRBD1 (6 bases). V was pared by 3 bases and J by 4 bases, with 15 bases between. The CDR3 runs 15 residues. Germline CDR1 is SGHTA and CDR2 is FQGNSA. CDR3 amino acids: CASSLTGHVSTEAFF. The CDR3 nucleotides read TGTGCCAGCAGCTTGACGGGACACGTGAGCACTGAAGCTTTCTTT.

Here the CDR3 reads CASSLSGTSKDTQYF. CDR3 in DNA: TGTGCCAGCAGTTTATCGGGGACTTCTAAAGATACGCAGTATTTT. The J gene is TRBJ2-3, the V gene TRBV6-5, with a possible D match to TRBD2 (6 bases). This CDR3 has 15 amino acids. Trimming cost V 4 bases and J 5 bases, with 16 bases left between them. Germline V gene data show CDR1 as MNHEY and CDR2 as SVGAGI.

This clone appeared once. The V and J genes are TRBV30 and TRBJ1-4; 7 bases line up with TRBD1. V dropped 0 bases and J dropped 10; count of bases not matched to a gene: 14. Germline assignment: CDR1 GTSNPN and CDR2 SVGIG (reference sequence). The CDR3 consists of 16 residues. This chain's CDR3 is CAWSVNLGGGAGKLFF. The CDR3 region has the DNA TGTGCCTGGAGTGTTAATCTCGGAGGGGGCGCGGGAAAACTGTTTTTT.

This chain connects TRBV19 to TRBJ1-1; D uncertain. Trimming stripped 5 bases from V and 1 base from J, with 11 bases between. Germline CDR1 is LNHDA and CDR2 is SQIVND (reference sequence). The CDR3 loop spans 14 amino acids. The CDR3, as DNA: TGTGCCAGTAGTTTTCGGGAAGGGAACACTGAAGCTTTCTTT. It codes for CASSFREGNTEAFF. Full variable domain (missing parts from reference TRBV19 and TRBJ1-1): DGGITQSPKYLFRKEGQNVTLSCEQNLNHDAMYWYRQDPGQGLRLIYYSQIVNDFQKGDIAEGYSVSREKKESFPLTVTSAQKNPTAFYLCASSFREGNTEAFFGQGTRLTVV.

V and J are TRBV5-1 and TRBJ1-1; 7 bases agree with TRBD1. V shed 4 bases and J 4 bases; nucleotides not matched to a gene: 7. This CDR3 comprises 14 residues. Germline V gene sequence: CDR1 SGHRS, CDR2 YFSETQ. The DNA of the CDR3 is TGCGCCAGCAGCGTGACAGGGTCTGGCACTGAAGCTTTCTTT. This codes for CASSVTGSGTEAFF.

This chain connects TRBV28 to TRBJ1-2, with D unclear. The CDR3 is made up of 16 amino acids. The V end lost 6 bases, the J end lost 1 base, and 18 bases lay between the germline ends. Germline V gene data show CDR1 as MDHEN and CDR2 as SYDVKM. The CDR3 spells CASSPSGRFINYGYTF. The CDR3 region has the DNA TGTGCCAGCAGCCCCAGCGGGAGATTCATTAACTATGGCTACACCTTC.

The chain recombines TRBV6-6 with TRBJ1-2, with 9 nucleotides matching TRBD1. This CDR3 is built from 15 residues. Trimming took 2 bases from V and 4 from J; bases not matched to a gene: 5. Germline V gene sequence: CDR1 MNHNY, CDR2 SVGAGI (reference sequence). CDR3 region: CASSYLGTGTYGYTF. As DNA, the CDR3 is TGTGCCAGCAGTTACCTTGGGACAGGGACCTATGGCTACACCTTC.

In regard to this clone: The junction departs from germline at one end; a sequencing error may be responsible. V is TRBV7-3 and J is TRBJ2-1; D remains ambiguous. The length of the CDR3 is 14 residues. The V gene's germline CDR1 is SGHTA and CDR2 FQGTGA. The CDR3 DNA reads as TGTGCCAGCAGCTTAACTTTTTTGTACAGTGAGCAGTTCTTC. Translation gives CASSLTFLYSEQFF.